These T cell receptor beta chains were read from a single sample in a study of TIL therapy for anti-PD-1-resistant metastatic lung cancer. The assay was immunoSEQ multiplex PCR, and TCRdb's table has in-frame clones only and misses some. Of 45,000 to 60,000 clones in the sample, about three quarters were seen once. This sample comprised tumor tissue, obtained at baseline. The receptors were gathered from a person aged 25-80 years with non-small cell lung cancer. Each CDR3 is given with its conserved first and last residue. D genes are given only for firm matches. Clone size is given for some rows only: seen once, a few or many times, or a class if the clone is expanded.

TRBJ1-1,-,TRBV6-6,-,CASRGGGSYTEAFF,TGTGCCAGCAGGGGCGGGGGATCTTACACTGAAGCTTTCTTT
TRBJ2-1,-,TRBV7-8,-,CASSLVAERGGQFF,TGTGCCAGCAGCTTAGTTGCCGAGAGGGGTGGGCAGTTCTTC
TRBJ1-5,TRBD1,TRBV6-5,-,CASSSTGVVQHF,TGTGCCAGCAGTTCTACAGGGGTGGTCCAGCATTTT
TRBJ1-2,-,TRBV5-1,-,CASSLAAGGGYTF,TGCGCCAGCAGCTTGGCTGCGGGGGGTGGCTACACCTTC
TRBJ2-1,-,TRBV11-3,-,CASSLVAENNEQFF,TGTGCCAGCAGCTTGGTAGCGGAAAACAATGAGCAGTTCTTC
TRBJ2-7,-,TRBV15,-,CATSRGPGPYEQYF,TGTGCCACCAGCAGAGGTCCCGGACCTTACGAGCAGTACTTC
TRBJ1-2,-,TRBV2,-,CASSDLADPTHGYTF,TGTGCCAGCAGCGATCTGGCTGATCCCACGCATGGCTACACCTTC
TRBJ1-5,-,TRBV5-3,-,CARSSFRVTNSNQPQHF,TGTGCCAGAAGCTCATTCAGAGTCACGAATAGCAATCAGCCCCAGCATTTT
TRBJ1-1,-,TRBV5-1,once,CASSLAWVTEAFF,TGCGCCAGCAGCTTGGCCTGGGTCACTGAAGCTTTCTTT
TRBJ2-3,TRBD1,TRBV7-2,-,CASIGTAYSTDTQYF,TGTGCCAGCATCGGGACAGCTTATAGCACAGATACGCAGTATTTT
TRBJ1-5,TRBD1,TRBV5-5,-,CASSSDRASQPQHF,TGTGCCAGCAGCTCGGACAGGGCAAGTCAGCCCCAGCATTTT
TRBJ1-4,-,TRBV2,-,CASSELRGAGSEKLFF,TGTGCCAGCAGTGAATTACGGGGGGCCGGTTCTGAAAAACTGTTTTTT
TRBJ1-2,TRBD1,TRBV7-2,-,CASSLAMTGGTGYTF,TGTGCCAGCAGCTTAGCAATGACAGGGGGCACTGGCTACACCTTC
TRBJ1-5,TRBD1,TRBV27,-,CASSSLGQGSNQPQHF,TGTGCCAGCAGTTCATTGGGACAGGGTAGCAATCAGCCCCAGCATTTT
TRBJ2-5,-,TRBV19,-,CASSALHSQETQYF,TGTGCCAGTAGTGCCCTACACAGCCAAGAGACCCAGTACTTC
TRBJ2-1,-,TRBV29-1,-,CSVVVGVYNEQFF,TGCAGCGTTGTTGTGGGAGTCTACAATGAGCAGTTCTTC
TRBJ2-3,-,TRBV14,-,CASSPNLRDTQYF,TGTGCCAGCAGCCCCAATTTGCGGGATACGCAGTATTTT
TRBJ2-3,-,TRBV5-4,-,CASSWGRGRHTQYF,TGTGCCAGCAGCTGGGGCAGGGGAAGGCATACGCAGTATTTT
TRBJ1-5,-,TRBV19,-,CASRVLSGPQHF,TGTGCCAGTAGGGTTCTAAGTGGGCCCCAGCATTTT
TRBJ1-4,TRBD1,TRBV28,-,CASSLATGLYEKLFF,TGTGCCAGCAGTTTAGCGACAGGGCTATACGAAAAACTGTTTTTT
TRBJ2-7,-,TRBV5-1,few,CASSLVQGYEQYF,TGCGCCAGCAGCTTGGTACAGGGCTACGAGCAGTACTTC
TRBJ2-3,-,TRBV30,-,CAWSVGGPADTQYF,TGTGCCTGGAGTGTAGGAGGGCCGGCAGATACGCAGTATTTT
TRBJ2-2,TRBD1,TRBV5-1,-,CASRTGFSGELFF,TGCGCCAGCAGGACAGGGTTCTCCGGGGAGCTGTTTTTT
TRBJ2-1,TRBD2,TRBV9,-,CASSLGLAGVFANEQFF,TGTGCCAGCAGCTTAGGACTAGCGGGGGTCTTCGCCAATGAGCAGTTCTTC
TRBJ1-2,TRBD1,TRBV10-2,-,CATGGPTGGALTSGYTF,TGCGCCACAGGGGGTCCGACGGGGGGCGCTTTAACGAGCGGCTACACCTTC
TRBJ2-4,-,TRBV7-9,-,CASRNLLAKNIQYF,TGTGCCAGCAGGAATCTCTTAGCCAAAAACATTCAGTACTTC
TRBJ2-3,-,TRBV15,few,CATSSRDFQQYF,TGTGCCACCAGCAGCCGGGACTTCCAGCAGTATTTT
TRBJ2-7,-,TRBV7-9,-,CASSPDPYSYEQYF,TGTGCCAGCAGCCCAGACCCCTACAGCTACGAGCAGTACTTC